A selection of T cell receptor beta chains follows, all from one sample in a study of blood T cell repertoires in COVID-19. The protocol was immunoSEQ multiplex PCR, while the TCRdb copy is restricted to in-frame clones and leaves out a portion. The repertoire includes under 300,000 clones, approximately 86% of them detected once, and 6% to 9% sits in the top ten. Sequencing was done on a sample of peripheral blood. The source of these receptors is an older woman with active or convalescent COVID-19. Each CDR3 is given with its conserved first and last residue. D genes are given only for firm matches. The size of a clone is reported for some rows only, either as once, few or many, or as a class for expanded clones.

D gene,clone size,V gene,J gene,CDR3 protein,CDR3 DNA
-,-,TRBV6-2/TRBV6-3,TRBJ1-5,CASSYSQSGARDQPQHF,TGTGCCAGCAGTTATAGTCAGTCAGGGGCGCGGGATCAGCCCCAGCATTTT
TRBD1,-,TRBV7-2,TRBJ2-4,CASSFWDRAENIQYF,TGTGCCAGCAGCTTTTGGGACAGGGCGGAAAACATTCAGTACTTC
-,-,TRBV7-2,TRBJ2-1,CASSSLQGGYNEQFF,TGTGCCAGCAGCTCCCTCCAGGGTGGCTACAATGAGCAGTTCTTC
-,-,TRBV5-8,TRBJ2-2,CASSLSQFYANTGELFF,TGTGCCAGCAGCTTGTCACAGTTTTACGCGAACACCGGGGAGCTGTTTTTT
-,-,TRBV18,TRBJ1-2,CASSPMSGEVNYGYTF,TGTGCCAGCTCACCTATGTCGGGGGAGGTTAACTATGGCTACACCTTC
-,-,TRBV19,TRBJ2-6,CASSVQSGANVLTF,TGTGCCAGTAGTGTGCAGTCTGGGGCCAACGTCCTGACTTTC
TRBD1,few,TRBV6-1,TRBJ1-5,CASSEAGTVIRNQPQHF,TGTGCCAGCAGTGAAGCGGGGACAGTAATACGCAATCAGCCCCAGCATTTT
TRBD1,-,TRBV24-1,TRBJ1-1,CATKGALNTEAFF,TGTGCCACCAAGGGGGCGTTGAACACTGAAGCTTTCTTT
TRBD1,-,TRBV11-3,TRBJ2-7,CASSLDRVTEQYF,TGTGCCAGCAGCTTGGACAGGGTGACCGAGCAGTACTTC
TRBD2,-,TRBV24-1,TRBJ2-1,CATSDPGVAGINEQFF,TGTGCCACCAGTGACCCGGGAGTAGCGGGGATCAATGAGCAGTTCTTC
-,-,TRBV20-1,TRBJ2-7,CSATGTYEQYF,TGCAGTGCCACCGGGACCTACGAGCAGTACTTC
-,-,TRBV5-1,TRBJ1-2,CASSLGIPGDGYTF,TGCGCCAGCAGCTTGGGTATCCCGGGGGATGGCTACACCTTC
-,once,TRBV7-3,TRBJ1-6,CASSLNPESPLHF,TGTGCCAGCAGCTTAAACCCGGAGTCACCCCTCCACTTT
-,few,TRBV5-6,TRBJ1-2,CASIQNAGSNYGYTF,TGTGCCAGCATCCAGAATGCAGGGTCCAACTATGGCTACACCTTC
TRBD1,-,TRBV11-3,TRBJ1-6,CASTPVDRTNSPLHF,TGTGCCAGCACCCCGGTGGACAGGACTAATTCACCCCTCCACTTT
-,once,TRBV19,TRBJ2-2,CASSATTGHTGELFF,TGTGCCAGTAGTGCCACGACAGGTCACACCGGGGAGCTGTTTTTT
-,-,TRBV4-3,TRBJ2-3,CASSQDAGYTDTQYF,TGCGCCAGCAGCCAAGATGCGGGGTACACAGATACGCAGTATTTT
TRBD2,-,TRBV9,TRBJ2-1,CASTGLAGGQNEQFF,TGTGCCAGCACAGGACTAGCGGGGGGTCAGAATGAGCAGTTCTTC
TRBD1,-,TRBV11-2,TRBJ1-2,CASRGQGANYGYTF,TGTGCCAGCAGGGGACAGGGCGCTAACTATGGCTACACCTTC
TRBD1,-,TRBV9,TRBJ1-5,CASSSGQVNQPQHF,TGTGCCAGCAGCTCCGGACAGGTTAATCAGCCCCAGCATTTT
-,-,TRBV5-1,TRBJ1-1,CASSLDRWGHTEAFF,TGCGCCAGCAGCTTGGATCGATGGGGGCACACTGAAGCTTTCTTT
-,-,TRBV5-5,TRBJ1-5,CASSLDGGYQGPQHF,TGTGCCAGCAGCTTGGATGGTGGGTACCAGGGACCCCAGCATTTT
-,-,TRBV7-9,TRBJ1-1,CASSQQAAEAFF,TGTGCCAGCAGTCAGCAGGCAGCTGAAGCTTTCTTT
TRBD1,-,TRBV6-5,TRBJ1-5,CASSLTGGANQPQHF,TGTGCCAGCAGCCTGACAGGGGGCGCGAATCAGCCCCAGCATTTT
-,-,TRBV10-3,TRBJ1-6,CAISETVVNSPLHF,TGTGCCATCAGTGAGACAGTGGTTAATTCACCCCTCCACTTT
-,many,TRBV6-4,TRBJ2-6,CASSDLGDSGANVLTF,TGTGCCAGCAGTGACTTAGGAGACTCTGGGGCCAACGTCCTGACTTTC
TRBD1,-,TRBV27,TRBJ2-7,CASSSPGWTGMYEQYF,TGTGCCAGCAGTTCCCCGGGGTGGACAGGGATGTACGAGCAGTACTTC
-,few,TRBV21-1,TRBJ1-5,CASSKDVQGDCQPQHF,TGTGCCAGCAGCAAAGATGTACAGGGCGATTGTCAGCCCCAGCATTTT
TRBD1,-,TRBV18,TRBJ1-1,CASSPYFPGQANTEAFF,TGTGCCAGCTCACCCTACTTTCCGGGACAGGCGAACACTGAAGCTTTCTTT
-,-,TRBV21-1,TRBJ1-5,CASSVQGYQPQHF,TGTGCCAGCAGCGTTCAGGGATATCAGCCCCAGCATTTT
-,-,TRBV5-4,TRBJ2-3,CASSPPRGNTDTQYF,TGTGCCAGCAGCCCCCCGAGGGGGAACACAGATACGCAGTATTTT
-,-,TRBV6-2/TRBV6-3,TRBJ1-2,CASSYVRIGGYTF,TGTGCCAGCAGTTACGTCAGAATCGGGGGCTACACCTTC
-,-,TRBV19,TRBJ2-1,CASMIARPLPGAYNEQFF,TGTGCCAGTATGATAGCGAGGCCTCTTCCCGGGGCCTACAATGAGCAGTTCTTC
-,-,TRBV2,TRBJ1-1,CASRAREAGSTEAFF,TGTGCCAGCAGGGCCAGGGAGGCAGGGAGCACTGAAGCTTTCTTT
-,-,TRBV5-4,TRBJ2-5,CASSQTGMGETQYF,TGTGCCAGCAGCCAAACAGGGATGGGGGAGACCCAGTACTTC
-,-,TRBV6-7,TRBJ2-5,CASRPRGETQYF,TGTGCCAGCAGACCTCGAGGGGAGACCCAGTACTTC
TRBD2,-,TRBV5-1,TRBJ2-5,CASSTGLAGGRETQYF,TGCGCCAGCAGCACTGGACTAGCGGGGGGGCGGGAGACCCAGTACTTC
-,-,TRBV6-6,TRBJ2-5,CASSIKQGGFETQYF,TGTGCCAGCAGCATCAAACAGGGAGGGTTTGAGACCCAGTACTTC
-,-,TRBV11-3,TRBJ2-1,CASSSTSNPQGDEQFF,TGTGCCAGCAGCTCGACTAGTAATCCCCAGGGGGATGAGCAGTTCTTC
TRBD1,once,TRBV7-2,TRBJ1-5,CASSSLTGPQPQHF,TGTGCCAGCAGCTCCCTGACAGGGCCTCAGCCCCAGCATTTT